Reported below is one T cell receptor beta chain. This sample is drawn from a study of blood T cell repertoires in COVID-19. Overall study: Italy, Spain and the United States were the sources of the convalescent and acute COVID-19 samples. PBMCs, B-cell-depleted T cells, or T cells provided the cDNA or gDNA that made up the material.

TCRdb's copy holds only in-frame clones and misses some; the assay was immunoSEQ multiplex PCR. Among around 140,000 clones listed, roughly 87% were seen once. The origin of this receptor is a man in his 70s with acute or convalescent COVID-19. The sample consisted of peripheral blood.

CDR3 bases: TGTGCCAGCTCGCCGGTTGAGATTGAAGCTTTCTTT. It specifies CASSPVEIEAFF. The chain combines TRBV18 with TRBJ1-1, with D unclear. This CDR3 is built from 12 residues. V lost 6 bases and J 7 bases, leaving 12 bases between the germline ends. Germline V gene sequence: CDR1 KGHSH, CDR2 LQKENI.